This T cell receptor beta chain was observed in a study of human T cells and chemical hapten exposure. CDR3 size: 18 residues. The V and J ends lost 3 bases and 1 base, in that order; junction bases with no gene match: 5. The germline V gene has CDR1 SGHTA and CDR2 FQGTGA. Time point noted: patch test 1, 2 weeks after DPC sensitization. Treatment reported: therapeutic diphenylcyclopropenone sensitization with weekly scalp DPC. MiXCR, run by TCRdb on the RACE reads, gives a single entry per CDR3 protein. Here the sample spans approximately 82,000 distinct CDR3 sequences, roughly a tenth being singletons.

This material consisted of whole blood, taken in connection with sensitization to the hapten diphenylcyclopropenone (DPC). This chain links TRBV7-3 with TRBJ2-3; 15 nucleotides match TRBD2. The sequence was collected from a man in his forties with alopecia areata. Some clones in this sample may be carry-over from other donors' samples. In nucleotides, the CDR3 is TGTGCCAGCAGCTTGCGGACTAGCGGGAGGGTTGGCACAGATACGCAGTATTTT. This gives the protein CASSLRTSGRVGTDTQYF.